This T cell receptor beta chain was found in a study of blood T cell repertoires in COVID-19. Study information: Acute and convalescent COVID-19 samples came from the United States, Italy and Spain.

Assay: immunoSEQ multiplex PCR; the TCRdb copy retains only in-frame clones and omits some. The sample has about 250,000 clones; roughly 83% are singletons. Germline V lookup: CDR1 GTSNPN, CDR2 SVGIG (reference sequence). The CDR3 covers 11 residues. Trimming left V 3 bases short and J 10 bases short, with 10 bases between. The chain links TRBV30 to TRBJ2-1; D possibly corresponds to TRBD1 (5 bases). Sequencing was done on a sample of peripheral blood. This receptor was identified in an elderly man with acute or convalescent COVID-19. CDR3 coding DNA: TGTGCCTGGAGCAGGGTGGGAGAGCAGTTCTTC. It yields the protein CAWSRVGEQFF.